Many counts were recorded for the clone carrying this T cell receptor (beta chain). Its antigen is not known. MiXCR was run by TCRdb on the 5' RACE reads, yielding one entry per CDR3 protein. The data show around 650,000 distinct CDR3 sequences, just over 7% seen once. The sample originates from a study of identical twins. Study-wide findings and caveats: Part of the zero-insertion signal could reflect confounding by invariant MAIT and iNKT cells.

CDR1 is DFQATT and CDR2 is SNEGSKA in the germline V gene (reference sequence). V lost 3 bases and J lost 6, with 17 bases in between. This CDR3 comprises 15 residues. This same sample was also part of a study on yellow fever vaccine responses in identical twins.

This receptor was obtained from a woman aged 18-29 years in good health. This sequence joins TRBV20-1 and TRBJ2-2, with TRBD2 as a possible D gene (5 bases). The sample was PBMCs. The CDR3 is CSASGSLRPSGELFF. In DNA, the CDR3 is TGCAGTGCTAGTGGGAGCTTGCGACCGTCCGGGGAGCTGTTTTTT.